Listed below are T cell receptor beta chains from one sample, sequenced in a study of shared clonotypes between healthy human individuals. Assay used: immunoSEQ multiplex PCR; TCRdb lists only in-frame clones, some missing. Of about 2.1 million clones listed, 85% to 95% are singletons. The source material was naive CD8+ T cells from PBMCs. These receptors were collected from a man aged 18-30 years in good health. Some clones in this sample may be carry-over from other donors' samples. Both conserved end residues are part of each CDR3. Part of the rows lack a size; the others show once, few, many or a class for expanded clones.

V gene: TRBV28; J gene: TRBJ2-5; clone size: NA; CDR3 protein: CASSFSGYQETQYF
V gene: TRBV19; J gene: TRBJ2-2; clone size: once; CDR3 protein: CASSIGREAQTGELFF
V gene: TRBV4-3; J gene: TRBJ1-5; clone size: NA; CDR3 protein: CASSQDRGAQPQHF
V gene: TRBV27; J gene: TRBJ2-2; clone size: NA; CDR3 protein: CASRDRGNTGELFF
V gene: TRBV7-8; J gene: TRBJ2-3; clone size: NA; CDR3 protein: CASSWSTSGRTTSTDTQYF
V gene: TRBV9; J gene: TRBJ2-2; clone size: NA; CDR3 protein: CASSPQTGVTGELFF
V gene: TRBV11-2; J gene: TRBJ1-1; clone size: NA; CDR3 protein: CASSPFGAQGTEAFF
V gene: TRBV27; J gene: TRBJ2-3; clone size: NA; CDR3 protein: CASSFLAGGLWRGDTQYF
V gene: TRBV27; J gene: TRBJ1-1; clone size: NA; CDR3 protein: CASSTTRVMNTEAFF
V gene: TRBV15; J gene: TRBJ2-5; clone size: NA; CDR3 protein: CATSSRRGEETQYF
V gene: TRBV27; J gene: TRBJ1-1; clone size: NA; CDR3 protein: CASSLSRQGAAEAFF
V gene: TRBV7-9; J gene: TRBJ1-2; clone size: NA; CDR3 protein: CASSLVGGSFGYTF
V gene: TRBV2; J gene: TRBJ2-1; clone size: NA; CDR3 protein: CASSELRDNEQFF
V gene: TRBV28; J gene: TRBJ2-2; clone size: NA; CDR3 protein: CASSLRLAGGYRTGELFF
V gene: TRBV30; J gene: TRBJ1-4; clone size: NA; CDR3 protein: CAWVNGRQATNEKLFF
V gene: TRBV4-2; J gene: NA; clone size: NA; CDR3 protein: CASSQDGDGSYEQYF
V gene: TRBV13; J gene: TRBJ2-7; clone size: NA; CDR3 protein: CASTWSASGIYEQYF
V gene: TRBV19; J gene: TRBJ2-2; clone size: NA; CDR3 protein: CASNSFGGSAGELFF
V gene: TRBV19; J gene: TRBJ1-2; clone size: NA; CDR3 protein: CASSAPRRGPANYGYTF
V gene: TRBV9; J gene: TRBJ2-7; clone size: NA; CDR3 protein: CASSDRSGRAEQYF
V gene: TRBV6-5; J gene: TRBJ2-5; clone size: NA; CDR3 protein: CASSYPEGETQYF
V gene: TRBV27; J gene: TRBJ1-2; clone size: NA; CDR3 protein: CASSLYSGRGAPIYGYTF
V gene: TRBV6-1; J gene: TRBJ2-7; clone size: NA; CDR3 protein: CASSVIRDSKGEQYF
V gene: TRBV30; J gene: TRBJ1-2; clone size: NA; CDR3 protein: CAWRMDRDSSGYTF
V gene: TRBV13; J gene: TRBJ2-7; clone size: NA; CDR3 protein: CASSLELAGGGEQYF